This T cell receptor beta chain was profiled in a study of blood T cell repertoires in COVID-19. Study at large: COVID-19 samples collected from the United States, Italy and Spain covered acute and convalescent phases. T cells, B-cell-depleted T cells, or PBMCs provided the cDNA or gDNA that served as material.

Per the authors' pipeline: Estimates of nucleated cell counts were drawn from the amplification of reference gene primers. TCRdb's copy holds only in-frame clones and misses some; the assay was immunoSEQ multiplex PCR. V and J calls and clone size are copied from that table; D and trimming were computed from the DNA. Altogether 80,000 to 100,000 clones are present, roughly nine tenths being singletons, with the ten largest covering roughly 1.5%. This clone was detected only once. The TCR comes from a human donor with active COVID-19. The donor label of this sample is uncertain. The sample consisted of peripheral blood.

CDR3 nucleotide sequence: TGTGCCAGTAGTATTCTTGCGGGACAGGGGATTTACGAGCAGTACTTC. Translation gives CASSILAGQGIYEQYF. V usage is TRBV19 and J usage is TRBJ2-7; TRBD1 aligns across 10 bases. This CDR3 contains 16 residues. Germline CDR1 is LNHDA and CDR2 is SQIVND (reference sequence). The V gene end was trimmed by 3 bases and the J gene end by 4 bases; junction bases not matched to a gene: 9.